These 14 T cell receptor beta chains share one sample of origin, sequenced in a study of T cell responses to AZD1222 COVID-19 vaccine (dated by TCRdb to 2020 to 2023). The library came from the immunoSEQ multiplex PCR assay. In TCRdb, the immuneACCESS table is reduced to in-frame sequences with V and J assigned. These tables do not hold every clone; where another copy was compared, an unresolved V gene accounts for under half, and the others remain unexplained. This sample holds under 150,000 clones; roughly 87% were observed only once. The ten largest account for roughly 8% of the sample. Explained via the paper, the time point label denotes: baseline before first vaccination. The sequences come from peripheral blood, collected on day 0 of AZD1222 vaccination. The receptors originated from an adult in good health.

The chain couples TRBV7-2 to TRBJ2-3, with D unresolved. V was cut by 5 bases and J by 6 bases, with 9 bases left in between. The germline V gene has CDR1 SGHTA and CDR2 FQGNSA. The CDR3 has 12 amino acids. Written as DNA, the CDR3 is TGTGCCAGCAGCGCGGACCGGGATACGCAGTATTTT. It encodes CASSADRDTQYF.

As for this clone: One junction end disagrees with the germline gene, perhaps due to a read error. Other nucleotide sequences from this sample produce the same CDR3. The rearrangement links TRBV28 to TRBJ2-1; D ambiguous. The CDR3 is 15 residues long. Germline V lookup: CDR1 MDHEN, CDR2 SYDVKM. The CDR3 spells CASSFLAPRNNEQFF. The CDR3 DNA reads as TGCGCCAGCAGTTTCCTGGCGCCCCGTAACAATGAGCAGTTCTTC.

The chain carries TRBV25-1 and TRBJ2-7; 8 nucleotides agree with TRBD1. After removal of 5 bases from V and 2 bases from J, the junction contained 5 bases not matched to a gene. This CDR3 region has 14 residues. CDR1 is MGHDK, CDR2 SYGVNS, per germline. CDR3: CASSPRTGTYEQYF. CDR3 nucleotide sequence: TGTGCCAGCAGTCCCCGGACAGGGACCTACGAGCAGTACTTC.

The chain employs TRBV27 and TRBJ1-2; no definite D call. CDR1 is MNHEY, CDR2 SMNVEV, per germline (reference sequence). V lost 5 bases, J lost 2 bases, and 9 bases lay in between. The CDR3 is 13 residues long. For the CDR3, the DNA is TGTGCCAGCAGTCCCCCGGGGAACTATGGCTACACCTTC. Amino acids: CASSPPGNYGYTF.

This chain uses TRBV20-1 with TRBJ1-6; D is perhaps TRBD1 (5 bases). The germline V gene has CDR1 DFQATT and CDR2 SNEGSKA (reference sequence). The V and J ends lost 3 bases and 0 bases respectively, with 18 bases between them. This CDR3 region has 18 residues. CDR3 DNA: TGCAGTGCTAGTGGACACCCTGGGGGAAGCTCCTATAATTCACCCCTCCACTTT. Protein sequence: CSASGHPGGSSYNSPLHF.

V gene TRBV18 combines with J gene TRBJ2-5, with 8 bases identical to TRBD1. Germline CDR1 reads KGHSH; CDR2 reads LQKENI. The CDR3 consists of 17 residues. V lost 0 bases and J lost 4; bases outside the gene matches: 10. CDR3 sequence (DNA): TGTGCCAGCTCACCACCGAACAACAGGGGGACGGGAGAGACCCAGTACTTC. It encodes CASSPPNNRGTGETQYF. The full variable domain, completed using reference TRBV18 and TRBJ2-5, is NAGVMQNPRHLVRRRGQEARLRCSPMKGHSHVYWYRQLPEEGLKFMVYLQKENIIDESGMPKERFSAEFPKEGPSILRIQQVVRGDSAAYFCASSPPNNRGTGETQYFGPGTRLLVL.

The rearrangement links TRBV18 to TRBJ1-5; D is perhaps TRBD1 (5 bases). With 3 bases removed from V and 3 bases from J, the gap between germline ends came to 9 bases. The CDR3 is 14 residues long. Per germline, CDR1 KGHSH and CDR2 LQKENI. The CDR3 is CASSPQGNNQPQHF. CDR3 bases: TGTGCCAGCTCACCCCAGGGAAACAATCAGCCCCAGCATTTT.

The chain recombines TRBV19 with TRBJ2-3, with no clear D. V was shortened by 5 bases and J by 5 bases, with 14 bases between the two germline ends. This CDR3 spans 14 amino acids. Germline CDR1 and CDR2: LNHDA and SQIVND (reference sequence). CDR3 amino acids: CASSPGQRLDTQYF. CDR3 DNA: TGTGCCAGTAGTCCCGGCCAGAGGTTAGATACGCAGTATTTT.

The genes are TRBV7-9 and TRBJ2-3; no clear D. The CDR3 runs to 11 residues. V was clipped by 4 bases and J by 6 bases, with 5 bases between them. Germline CDR1 is SEHNR and CDR2 is FQNEAQ (reference sequence). The CDR3 here is CASSSTDTQYF. The CDR3 DNA follows: TGTGCCAGCAGCTCTACCGATACGCAGTATTTT.

This clone was picked up one time. The chain carries TRBV10-3 and TRBJ2-3, with D perhaps matching TRBD2 (7 bases). V dropped 7 bases and J dropped 0 bases, with 11 bases sitting between them. The CDR3 totals 14 residues. Per germline, CDR1 ENHRY and CDR2 SYGVKD. CDR3 sequence reads: CAITRGGSTDTQYF. CDR3 DNA sequence: TGTGCCATCACCCGCGGGGGCAGCACAGATACGCAGTATTTT.

The genes are TRBV2 and TRBJ1-5; 7 bases line up with TRBD1. Germline-derived CDR1 and CDR2 are SNHLY and FYNNEI. The ends lost 2 bases at V and 4 bases at J; junction bases unmatched: 2. This CDR3 spans 14 amino acids. The CDR3 is CASSEYRGNQPQHF. The CDR3 DNA reads TGTGCCAGCAGTGAATACAGGGGAAATCAGCCCCAGCATTTT.

V gene TRBV19 combines with J gene TRBJ1-1, with 10 bases aligning to TRBD1. The CDR3 covers 13 residues. CDR1 is LNHDA, CDR2 SQIVND, per germline (reference sequence). Trimming at V came to 5 bases and at J to 7 bases, leaving 4 bases not matched to a gene. The CDR3 DNA reads as TGTGCCAGTAGTCAGGACAGGGGGGTTGAAGCTTTCTTT. Its translation: CASSQDRGVEAFF. Full variable domain (outside the CDR3, taken from reference TRBV19 and TRBJ1-1): DGGITQSPKYLFRKEGQNVTLSCEQNLNHDAMYWYRQDPGQGLRLIYYSQIVNDFQKGDIAEGYSVSREKKESFPLTVTSAQKNPTAFYLCASSQDRGVEAFFGQGTRLTVV.

The rearrangement links TRBV7-2 to TRBJ1-5; TRBD1 matches at 11 bases. Per germline, CDR1 SGHTA and CDR2 FQGNSA. V lost 5 bases to trimming and J lost 5 bases; unmatched junction nucleotides: 2. The CDR3 contains 14 residues. This CDR3 is CASSEDRGHQPQHF. The CDR3 nucleotides are TGTGCCAGCAGCGAGGACAGGGGGCATCAGCCCCAGCATTTT.

The rearrangement links TRBV28 to TRBJ1-1; D is unresolved. Germline V gives CDR1 MDHEN, CDR2 SYDVKM. The CDR3 loop spans 14 amino acids. V dropped 3 bases and J dropped 6 bases, with 14 bases sitting between them. The CDR3: CASSFSRGAAEAFF. The CDR3 DNA is TGTGCCAGCAGTTTCTCCCGGGGAGCGGCTGAAGCTTTCTTT.